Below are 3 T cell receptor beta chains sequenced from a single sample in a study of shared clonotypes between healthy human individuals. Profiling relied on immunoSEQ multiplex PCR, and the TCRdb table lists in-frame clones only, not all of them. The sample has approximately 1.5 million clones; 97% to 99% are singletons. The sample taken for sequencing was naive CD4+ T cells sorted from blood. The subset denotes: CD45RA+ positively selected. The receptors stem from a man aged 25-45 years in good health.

The CDR3 region has the DNA TGTGCCAGCAGTGAAGCCGCGGCTAACTATGGCTACACCTTC. It specifies CASSEAAANYGYTF. This chain connects TRBV6-1 to TRBJ1-2, with D hard to call. Per germline, CDR1 MNHNS and CDR2 SASEGT. The CDR3 is 14 residues long. V shed 0 bases and J shed 0 bases, with 5 bases lying between them.

In DNA form, the CDR3 reads TGCAGCGTTGGGGGGACCGCTAGCTCCTACAATGAGCAGTTCTTC. Translated: CSVGGTASSYNEQFF. This sequence joins TRBV29-1 and TRBJ2-1; D is possibly TRBD1 or TRBD2 (5 bases each). The germline CDR1 and CDR2 sequences are SQVTM and ANQGSEA. V dropped 4 bases and J dropped 0 bases, with 13 bases sitting between them. The CDR3 contains 15 residues.

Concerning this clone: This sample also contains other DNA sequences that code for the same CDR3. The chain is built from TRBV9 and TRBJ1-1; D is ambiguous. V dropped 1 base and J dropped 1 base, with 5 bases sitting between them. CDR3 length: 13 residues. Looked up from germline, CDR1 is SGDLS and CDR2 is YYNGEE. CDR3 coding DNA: TGTGCCAGCAGCGTAAATAGGAACACTGAAGCTTTCTTT. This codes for CASSVNRNTEAFF. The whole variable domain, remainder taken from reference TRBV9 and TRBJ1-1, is DSGVTQTPKHLITATGQRVTLRCSPRSGDLSVYWYQQSLDQGLQFLIQYYNGEERAKGNILERFSAQQFPDLHSELNLSSLELGDSALYFCASSVNRNTEAFFGQGTRLTVV.